Listed below are T cell receptor beta chains from one sample, sequenced in a study of shared T cell receptors in the human thymus. Some clones are missing from TCRdb's copy, which holds only in-frame ones; the method was immunoSEQ multiplex PCR. The sample holds 65,000 to 70,000 clones, over 90% seen once. The specimen was thymocytes. The receptors come from a human donor. Each CDR3 is given with its conserved first and last residue. A D gene is named only where the DNA matches it firmly. Size is omitted from some rows. Given values are once, few, many or a class for expanded clones.

TRBJ2-2 | 17 | TRBV19 | - | - | CASSPRRGPTNTGELFF | TGTGCCAGTAGTCCCAGAAGGGGCCCCACGAACACCGGGGAGCTGTTTTTT
TRBJ1-6 | 14 | TRBV6-6 | - | TRBD1 | CASSPGQGHSPLHF | TGTGCCAGCAGCCCGGGACAGGGTCATTCACCCCTCCACTTT
TRBJ1-2 | 16 | TRBV21-1 | - | - | CASSKGPTGGVYGYTF | TGTGCCAGCAGCAAAGGTCCGACAGGGGGCGTCTATGGCTACACCTTC
TRBJ2-1 | 16 | TRBV5-4 | - | - | CASSLLWGDSYNEQFF | TGTGCCAGCAGCTTGTTATGGGGAGACTCCTACAATGAGCAGTTCTTC
TRBJ2-1 | 16 | TRBV9 | - | - | CASSVGGLQGKNEQFF | TGTGCCAGCAGCGTAGGGGGCCTGCAGGGGAAAAATGAGCAGTTCTTC
TRBJ1-2 | 16 | TRBV4-1 | - | - | CASSQVPHTPNYGYTF | TGCGCCAGCAGCCAAGTCCCGCACACCCCGAACTATGGCTACACCTTC
TRBJ1-2 | 15 | TRBV4-1 | - | - | CASSQGGQVHYGYTF | TGCGCCAGCAGCCAGGGGGGGCAGGTACACTATGGCTACACCTTC
TRBJ2-1 | 16 | TRBV4-3 | - | - | CASSQGGQGNYNEQFF | TGCGCCAGCAGCCAAGGAGGGCAGGGGAATTACAATGAGCAGTTCTTC
TRBJ1-4 | 15 | TRBV14 | - | TRBD1 | CASSQRQGLNEKLFF | TGTGCCAGCAGCCAGAGACAGGGACTTAATGAAAAACTGTTTTTT
TRBJ2-7 | 16 | TRBV13 | - | TRBD1 | CASSLGVRTGGYEQYF | TGTGCCAGCAGCTTAGGGGTTCGGACAGGGGGCTACGAGCAGTACTTC
TRBJ1-2 | 17 | TRBV10-3 | - | - | CAISEEVRGPANYGYTF | TGTGCCATCAGTGAAGAAGTCAGGGGACCAGCTAACTATGGCTACACCTTC
TRBJ2-2 | 16 | TRBV7-2 | - | TRBD2 | CASSLVKRGVSGELFF | TGTGCCAGCAGCTTAGTCAAGCGGGGGGTTTCCGGGGAGCTGTTTTTT
TRBJ1-5 | 15 | TRBV6-5 | - | TRBD1 | CASSRQGANNQPQHF | TGTGCCAGCAGTCGACAGGGGGCGAACAATCAGCCCCAGCATTTT
TRBJ2-7 | 13 | TRBV6-1 | - | - | CASTLRPVDEQYF | TGTGCCAGCACTCTTCGTCCAGTTGACGAGCAGTACTTC
TRBJ1-2 | 15 | TRBV6-8 | - | - | CASSGSQGSNYGYTF | TGTGCCAGCAGTGGTTCCCAGGGGTCTAACTATGGCTACACCTTC
TRBJ1-2 | 14 | TRBV4-1 | - | - | CASSQGSWYYGYTF | TGCGCCAGCAGCCAAGGTTCTTGGTACTATGGCTACACCTTC
TRBJ1-2 | 17 | TRBV6-1 | - | - | CASSEEAWVVQGDGYTF | TGTGCCAGCAGTGAAGAAGCTTGGGTCGTACAGGGTGATGGCTACACCTTC
TRBJ1-1 | 16 | TRBV5-8 | - | TRBD1 | CASADQTGTANTEAFF | TGTGCCAGCGCGGACCAAACCGGGACAGCGAACACTGAAGCTTTCTTT
TRBJ2-7 | 16 | TRBV9 | - | - | CASRNRPGLIFYEQYF | TGTGCCAGCAGAAATAGACCGGGACTTATCTTCTACGAGCAGTACTTC
TRBJ2-1 | 15 | TRBV19 | once | - | CASRDGRTEDNEQFF | TGTGCCAGTAGGGATGGGAGGACAGAGGACAATGAGCAGTTCTTC
TRBJ2-7 | 13 | TRBV4-1 | - | TRBD1 | CASSPGQGSEQYF | TGCGCCAGCAGCCCGGGACAGGGGAGCGAGCAGTACTTC
TRBJ1-5 | 14 | TRBV5-5 | once | - | CASSPVFSNQPQHF | TGTGCCAGCAGCCCGGTGTTTAGCAATCAGCCCCAGCATTTT
TRBJ1-3 | 16 | TRBV6-1 | - | - | CASSAGQSTSGNTIYF | TGTGCCAGCAGTGCCGGACAGTCCACCTCTGGAAACACCATATATTTT
TRBJ1-4 | 15 | TRBV5-4 | - | TRBD1 | CASSKDRMDNEKLFF | TGTGCCAGCAGCAAGGACAGGATGGATAATGAAAAACTGTTTTTT
TRBJ2-6 | 18 | TRBV12-5 | once | - | CASGWGRGRGSGANVLTF | TGTGCTAGTGGTTGGGGGAGGGGGCGCGGATCTGGGGCCAACGTCCTGACTTTC
TRBJ1-5 | 14 | TRBV4-2 | - | - | CASSQDRAHQPQHF | TGTGCCAGCAGCCAAGACAGGGCTCACCAGCCCCAGCATTTT
TRBJ2-1 | 15 | TRBV21-1 | - | - | CASSKGDRVVDEQFF | TGTGCCAGCAGCAAGGGGGACAGGGTAGTCGATGAGCAGTTCTTC
TRBJ2-5 | 15 | TRBV27 | - | - | CASRSNRKVPKTQYF | TGTGCCAGCAGATCGAACAGAAAGGTCCCCAAGACCCAGTACTTC
TRBJ1-6 | 14 | TRBV7-8 | - | - | CASSPKGENSPLHF | TGTGCCAGCAGCCCCAAGGGGGAGAATTCACCCCTCCACTTT
TRBJ2-3 | 18 | TRBV4-3 | - | TRBD2 | CASSQVFCGGACTDTQYF | TGCGCCAGCAGCCAAGTTTTTTGCGGGGGGGCTTGCACAGATACGCAGTATTTT
TRBJ1-1 | 14 | TRBV14 | - | - | CASSQESRNTEAFF | TGTGCCAGCAGCCAAGAGTCCAGGAACACTGAAGCTTTCTTT
TRBJ1-2 | 11 | TRBV20-1 | - | - | CSATNQYGYTF | TGCAGTGCTACCAATCAGTATGGCTACACCTTC
TRBJ2-3 | 20 | TRBV9 | - | TRBD1 | CASSERRDRGSSSTADTQYF | TGTGCCAGCAGCGAACGCCGGGACAGGGGTTCATCTTCCACCGCAGATACGCAGTATTTT
TRBJ1-3 | 15 | TRBV25-1 | - | - | CASSDLWGVGNTIYF | TGTGCCAGCAGTGATTTATGGGGGGTTGGAAACACCATATATTTT
TRBJ1-6 | 15 | TRBV4-3 | - | - | CASSPRDSTRAPLHF | TGCGCCAGCAGCCCGAGGGACTCAACGAGGGCACCCCTCCACTTT
TRBJ2-5 | 13 | TRBV5-4 | - | TRBD1 | CASRRDRKETQHF | TGTGCCAGCAGACGGGACAGAAAAGAGACCCAGCACTTC
TRBJ1-1 | 15 | TRBV5-1 | - | - | CASTAWNSGRGEAFF | TGCGCCAGCACCGCTTGGAATTCAGGGAGAGGTGAAGCTTTCTTT
TRBJ2-7 | 15 | TRBV28 | - | - | CASSPPRAGDYEQYF | TGTGCCAGCAGCCCCCCCAGGGCCGGAGACTACGAGCAGTACTTC
TRBJ1-4 | 14 | TRBV7-2 | - | - | CASSPASTNEKLFF | TGTGCCAGCAGCCCCGCGTCAACTAATGAAAAACTGTTTTTT
TRBJ2-5 | 14 | TRBV5-4 | - | TRBD1 | CASSLVGGSETQYF | TGTGCCAGCAGCTTGGTAGGGGGCTCAGAGACCCAGTACTTC
TRBJ2-5 | 15 | TRBV5-1 | - | TRBD2 | CASSPGLAGEETQYF | TGCGCCAGCAGCCCGGGACTAGCGGGGGAAGAGACCCAGTACTTC
TRBJ2-7 | 15 | TRBV15 | - | TRBD1 | CATSRDSDRGCEQYF | TGTGCCACCAGCAGAGATAGCGACAGGGGTTGCGAGCAGTACTTC
TRBJ1-2 | 13 | TRBV10-3 | - | - | CVILGGLNYGYTF | TGTGTCATCCTCGGGGGGCTTAACTATGGCTACACCTTC
TRBJ2-1 | 15 | TRBV7-6 | - | - | CASSSGFPYGNEQFF | TGTGCCAGCAGTTCAGGGTTCCCCTACGGCAATGAGCAGTTCTTC
TRBJ1-2 | 12 | TRBV28 | - | - | CASSDGGYGYTF | TGTGCCAGCAGCGACGGGGGCTATGGCTACACCTTC
TRBJ2-5 | 12 | TRBV5-1 | - | - | CASSPEGETQYF | TGCGCCAGCAGCCCCGAAGGGGAGACCCAGTACTTC
TRBJ2-1 | 15 | TRBV5-1 | - | - | CASSSGAVEDNEQFF | TGCGCCAGCAGTAGTGGAGCCGTGGAGGACAATGAGCAGTTCTTC
TRBJ2-1 | 16 | TRBV7-6 | - | - | CASSQPPNPPYNEQFF | TGTGCCAGCAGCCAGCCCCCAAACCCTCCCTACAATGAGCAGTTCTTC
TRBJ1-5 | 15 | TRBV4-3 | - | - | CASSQEPRGDQPQHF | TGCGCCAGCAGCCAAGAGCCCCGGGGGGATCAGCCCCAGCATTTT
TRBJ1-1 | 11 | TRBV7-2 | - | - | CASSLHTEAFF | TGTGCCAGCAGCTTGCACACTGAAGCTTTCTTT
TRBJ1-1 | 12 | TRBV5-5 | - | - | CASSLYDTEAFF | TGTGCCAGCAGCTTATATGACACTGAAGCTTTCTTT
TRBJ1-1 | 14 | TRBV7-3 | few | TRBD1 | CAIERQGSNTEAFF | TGTGCCATCGAACGACAGGGGTCGAACACTGAAGCTTTCTTT
TRBJ1-4 | 11 | TRBV20-1 | - | - | CSAMGIGKLFF | TGCAGTGCAATGGGAATTGGAAAACTGTTTTTT
TRBJ1-1 | 11 | TRBV20-1 | few | - | CSAGVNTEAFF | TGCAGTGCCGGGGTGAACACTGAAGCTTTCTTT
TRBJ2-5 | 18 | TRBV7-9 | - | - | CASSQAPLHLLASETQYF | TGTGCCAGCAGTCAAGCTCCCCTACACCTACTAGCCTCCGAGACCCAGTACTTC
TRBJ2-7 | 12 | TRBV29-1 | - | - | CSVQSEGKEQYF | TGCAGCGTTCAATCCGAGGGGAAGGAGCAGTACTTC
TRBJ2-7 | 14 | TRBV7-3 | - | - | CASSLNPRAYEQYF | TGTGCCAGCAGCTTAAATCCCAGGGCGTACGAGCAGTACTTC
TRBJ1-5 | 19 | TRBV10-1 | - | TRBD1 | CASSTQDRVPLLSNQPQHF | TGCGCCAGCAGTACCCAGGACAGGGTTCCCCTTCTTAGCAATCAGCCCCAGCATTTT
TRBJ2-7 | 15 | TRBV18 | - | TRBD2 | CASSPTGGPGNEQYF | TGTGCCAGCTCACCGACGGGGGGGCCTGGGAACGAGCAGTACTTC
TRBJ1-3 | 16 | TRBV5-1 | - | - | CASSLGAGNSGNTIYF | TGCGCCAGCAGCTTGGGGGCAGGAAACTCTGGAAACACCATATATTTT